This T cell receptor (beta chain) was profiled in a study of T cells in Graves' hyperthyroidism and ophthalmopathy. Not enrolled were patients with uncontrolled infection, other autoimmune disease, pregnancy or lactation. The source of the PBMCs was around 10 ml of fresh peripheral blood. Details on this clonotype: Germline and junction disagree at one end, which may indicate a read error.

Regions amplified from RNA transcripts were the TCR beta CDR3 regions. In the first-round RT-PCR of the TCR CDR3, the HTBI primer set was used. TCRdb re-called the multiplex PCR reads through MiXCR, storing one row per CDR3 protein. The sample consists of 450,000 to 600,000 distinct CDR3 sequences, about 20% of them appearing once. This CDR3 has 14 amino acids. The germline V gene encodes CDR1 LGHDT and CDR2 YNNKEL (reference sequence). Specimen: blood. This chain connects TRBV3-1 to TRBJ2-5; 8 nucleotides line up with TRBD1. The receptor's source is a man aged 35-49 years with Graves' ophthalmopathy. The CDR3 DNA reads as TGTGCCAACAGCCCCCGACAGGGGATGGAGACCCAGTACTTC. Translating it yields CANSPRQGMETQYF.